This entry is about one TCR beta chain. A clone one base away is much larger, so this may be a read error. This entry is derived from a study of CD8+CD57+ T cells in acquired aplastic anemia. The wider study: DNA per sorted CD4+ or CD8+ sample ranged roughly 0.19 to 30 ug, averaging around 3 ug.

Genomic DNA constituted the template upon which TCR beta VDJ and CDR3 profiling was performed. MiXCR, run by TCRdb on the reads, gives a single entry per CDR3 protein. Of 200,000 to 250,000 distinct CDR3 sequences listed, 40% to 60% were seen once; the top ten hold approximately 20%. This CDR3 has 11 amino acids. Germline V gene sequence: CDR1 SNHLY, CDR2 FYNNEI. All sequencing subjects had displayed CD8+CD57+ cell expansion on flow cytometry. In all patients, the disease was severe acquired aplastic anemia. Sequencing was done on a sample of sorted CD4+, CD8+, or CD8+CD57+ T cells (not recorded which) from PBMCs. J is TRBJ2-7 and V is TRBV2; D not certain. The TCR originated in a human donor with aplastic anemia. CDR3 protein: CASHLLYAQYF. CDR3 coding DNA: TGTGCCAGCCACCTTTTATACGCGCAGTACTTC.